These 25 T cell receptor beta chains originate from one sample sequenced in a study of T cells after yellow fever vaccination. TCRdb reprocessed the 5' RACE reads via MiXCR and lists one record per CDR3 protein. Of 300,000 to 350,000 distinct CDR3 sequences listed, approximately 4% were seen once; the top ten hold roughly 21%. The sequencing here drew on PBMCs, taken 15 days after the yellow fever booster vaccination. These receptors were collected from a man in his late teens or twenties who received the YFV17D yellow fever vaccine.

The rearrangement links TRBV7-9 to TRBJ2-6; either TRBD1 or TRBD2 may supply D (5 bases each). Germline loops: CDR1 SEHNR, CDR2 FQNEAQ (reference sequence). The CDR3 contains 19 residues. V lost 6 bases and J 0 bases, leaving 21 bases between the germline ends. The CDR3 DNA sequence: TGTGCCAGCAGTTTATTAAGAGGGCGACAGAGCTCTGGGGCCAACGTCCTGACTTTC. Its translation: CASSLLRGRQSSGANVLTF.

This clonotype showed up just a few times. The chain couples TRBV20-1 to TRBJ1-5; 10 bases are a match to TRBD1. The V gene's germline CDR1 is DFQATT and CDR2 SNEGSKA (reference sequence). There are 13 residues in the CDR3. J was trimmed by 8 bases and V by 6 bases; bases with no gene match: 7. The CDR3 here is CSAVDRGWEPQHF. The CDR3 DNA is TGCAGTGCGGTGGACAGGGGGTGGGAGCCCCAGCATTTT.

Of note for this clonotype: Possible read error: a much larger clone is one base away. V gene TRBV10-3 combines with J gene TRBJ2-5, with a weak D call TRBD1 (6 bases). The CDR3 totals 19 residues. CDR1 and CDR2 from the germline V gene are ENHRY and SYGVKD. Trimming shortened V by 3 bases and J by 4 bases, and 27 bases separated the two germline ends. The CDR3 here is CAISESGTREVRGGETQYF. The CDR3 nucleotides read TGTGCCATCAGTGAATCGGGGACAAGGGAAGTGAGGGGCGGAGAGACCCAGTACTTC.

This clonotype was observed a handful of times. The V and J genes are TRBV7-6 and TRBJ2-1, with 8 bases that match TRBD2. This CDR3 is 14 amino acids long. V was pared by 4 bases and J by 9 bases, with 8 bases of the junction left unmatched. In germline, CDR1 is SGHVS, CDR2 FNYEAQ. The CDR3 sequence: CASSSPGGLGEQFF. CDR3 nucleotide sequence: TGTGCCAGCAGCTCTCCGGGGGGGCTCGGTGAGCAGTTCTTC.

This clonotype was counted a few times. This rearrangement joins TRBV6-1 to TRBJ2-1; D may match TRBD1 or TRBD2 (5 bases each). The germline CDR1 and CDR2 sequences are MNHNS and SASEGT. V was shortened by 1 base and J by 10 bases, with 11 bases between the two germline ends. This CDR3 spans 13 amino acids. CDR3 sequence: CASSEVWGREQFF. DNA for the CDR3: TGTGCCAGCAGTGAAGTATGGGGGAGAGAGCAGTTCTTC.

The genes are TRBV6-6 and TRBJ2-3; D possibly corresponds to TRBD1 (6 bases). This CDR3 comprises 14 residues. Per the germline V gene, CDR1 is MNHNY and CDR2 is SVGAGI (reference sequence). V lost 7 bases to trimming and J lost 12 bases, with 23 bases between them. The CDR3 loop is CASKGHQTVKGQYF. For the CDR3, the DNA is TGTGCCAGCAAGGGACATCAAACCGTCAAGGGCCAGTATTTT.

The chain joins TRBV29-1 to TRBJ1-2, with D possibly matching TRBD1 (6 bases). The CDR3 extends over 14 amino acids. Trimming took off 5 bases at V and 4 bases at J, with 17 bases between the two ends. The germline CDR1 and CDR2 sequences are SQVTM and ANQGSEA. The CDR3 DNA reads as TGCAGCGTTAATGCTATCGGGACACTCTATGGCTACACCTTC. Encoded protein: CSVNAIGTLYGYTF.

The chain uses TRBV28 and TRBJ2-7; 9 nucleotides line up with TRBD2. V trimming: 8 bases; J trimming: 4 bases; junction bases outside the gene matches: 3. The CDR3 consists of 12 residues. Germline lookup yields CDR1 MDHEN and CDR2 SYDVKM. The CDR3 loop reads CASGLALYEQYV. The DNA for the CDR3 is TGTGCCAGCGGACTAGCGCTATACGAGCAGTACGTC.

The V gene is TRBV20-1, the J gene TRBJ2-5; D may be TRBD2 (6 bases). CDR3 length: 12 residues. Trimming took off 6 bases at V and 2 bases at J, with 10 bases between the two ends. Germline V CDR1 and CDR2: DFQATT, SNEGSKA (reference sequence). The CDR3 sequence: CSATGTQETQYF. Written as DNA, the CDR3 is TGCAGTGCCACCGGGACTCAAGAGACCCAGTACTTC.

The rearrangement uses TRBV15 and TRBJ1-3; TRBD1 is a possible D gene (5 bases). Germline V gives CDR1 LNHNV, CDR2 YYDKDF (reference sequence). The ends were cut back, 0 bases at V and 4 bases at J, with 25 bases in the middle. This CDR3 region has 20 residues. The CDR3: CATSRDRPQGHGGKGNTIYF. The CDR3 nucleotides are TGTGCCACCAGCAGAGATCGCCCCCAGGGTCACGGCGGTAAGGGAAACACCATATATTTT.

The gene calls are TRBV5-1 and TRBJ1-6; the D is unclear. V was pared by 0 bases and J by 3 bases, with 13 bases between. CDR1 and CDR2 (germline): SGHRS, YFSETQ. This CDR3 is built from 17 residues. In DNA, the CDR3 is TGCGCCAGCAGCTTGGATGGAGCTTCCGACTATAATTCACCCCTCCACTTT. Amino acid sequence: CASSLDGASDYNSPLHF.

This clonotype was recorded at least ten times. The chain recombines TRBV20-1 with TRBJ2-1; 8 bases fit TRBD1. With V trimmed by 6 bases and J by 6 bases, 7 bases remained unmatched. Germline assignment: CDR1 DFQATT and CDR2 SNEGSKA (reference sequence). This CDR3 contains 13 residues. The CDR3 nucleotides are TGCAGTGCCTTGACAGGGGCAATCAATGAGCAGTTCTTC. Its translation: CSALTGAINEQFF.

This clonotype showed up just a few times. The chain couples TRBV4-1 to TRBJ1-1, with TRBD1 as a possible D gene (5 bases). The CDR3 totals 16 residues. V lost 3 bases and J lost 0, with 14 bases in between. CDR1 MGHRA and CDR2 YSYEKL come from the germline V gene. The CDR3 spells CASSHPDWGMNTEAFF. The CDR3 DNA sequence: TGCGCCAGCAGCCACCCTGATTGGGGCATGAACACTGAAGCTTTCTTT.

This clonotype was observed many times. This chain joins TRBV7-3 and TRBJ2-2; the D is unclear. There are 16 residues in the CDR3. Germline V gives CDR1 SGHTA, CDR2 FQGTGA. Trimming removed 4 bases from V and 3 bases from J, with 15 bases in between. The CDR3 spells CASSSTLQLDTGELFF. The CDR3 DNA is TGTGCCAGCAGCTCCACCCTCCAATTGGACACCGGGGAGCTGTTTTTT. Filled out from reference TRBV7-3 and TRBJ2-2, the complete variable domain reads GAGVSQTPSNKVTEKGKYVELRCDPISGHTALYWYRQSLGQGPEFLIYFQGTGAADDSGLPNDRFFAVRPEGSVSTLKIQRTERGDSAVYLCASSSTLQLDTGELFFGEGSRLTVL.

This clonotype was observed many times. The V call is TRBV20-1, the J call TRBJ2-7; 10 bases are shared with TRBD2. Germline CDR1 is DFQATT and CDR2 is SNEGSKA (reference sequence). CDR3 size: 13 residues. With 6 bases clipped from V and 2 bases from J, the junction kept 4 bases outside the gene matches. The CDR3 DNA is TGCAGTGCCCGAGCGGGGGGGACCTACGAGCAGTACGTC. Translated: CSARAGGTYEQYV.

This clonotype was seen more than once but under ten times. The V and J genes are TRBV21-1 and TRBJ2-7; the table's D call, TRBD1, has no DNA check behind it. TRBV21-1 is a known pseudogene. CDR3 length: 15 residues. CDR3 amino acids: CASIAGQGEKNEQYF. CDR3 nucleotide sequence: TGTGCCAGCATAGCAGGACAGGGAGAAAAGAACGAGCAGTACTTC.

The CDR3 DNA sequence: TGTGCCAGCAAGTTCGTGCCCTTCGGCAATCAGCCCCAGCATTTT. It yields the protein CASKFVPFGNQPQHF. V and J are TRBV6-1 and TRBJ1-5; unclear D gene. V shed 7 bases and J shed 2 bases, with 15 bases lying between them. Germline V gives CDR1 MNHNS, CDR2 SASEGT. The CDR3 spans 15 residues.

V gene TRBV4-1 combines with J gene TRBJ2-2, with a tentative D call TRBD2 (6 bases). Trimming took 4 bases from V and 4 from J, leaving 16 bases between them. The CDR3 is 16 residues long. CDR1 is MGHRA and CDR2 is YSYEKL in the germline V gene. This chain's CDR3 is CASSLRGGGITGELFF. In nucleotides, the CDR3 is TGCGCCAGCAGCCTTCGGGGAGGAGGGATCACCGGGGAGCTGTTTTTT.

This clonotype was seen at least ten times. This sequence joins TRBV7-9 and TRBJ1-1; tentatively, D is TRBD1 (5 bases). This CDR3 is built from 15 residues. V lost 4 bases, J lost 6 bases, and 18 bases lay in between. Germline V gene data show CDR1 as SEHNR and CDR2 as FQNEAQ (reference sequence). CDR3 in DNA: TGTGCCAGCAGCTCCGTGTTGGGGTTGGGGGCTGAAGCTTTCTTT. This gives the protein CASSSVLGLGAEAFF.

The chain combines TRBV20-1 with TRBJ2-3; possibly TRBD2 for D (5 bases). Trimming cost V 6 bases and J 2 bases, with 21 bases left between them. This CDR3 is 16 amino acids long. Germline loops: CDR1 DFQATT, CDR2 SNEGSKA (reference sequence). The CDR3 spells CSAQRPGKGPTDTQYF. DNA of the CDR3: TGCAGTGCCCAGCGTCCCGGGAAAGGACCCACAGATACGCAGTATTTT.

This clonotype has ten or more counts. For the CDR3, the DNA is TGTGCCAGCAGTTACTCAGGGGGCCTCACAGATACGCAGTATTTT. The encoded protein is CASSYSGGLTDTQYF. V usage is TRBV6-6 and J usage is TRBJ2-3, with 7 nucleotides matching TRBD1. CDR1 and CDR2 (germline): MNHNY, SVGAGI (reference sequence). The CDR3 runs to 15 residues. V shed 0 bases and J 2 bases; nucleotides not matched to a gene: 2.

The genes are TRBV9 and TRBJ2-1; D call uncertain. CDR1 is SGDLS, CDR2 YYNGEE, per germline. The CDR3 extends over 12 amino acids. With 0 bases removed from V and 8 bases from J, the gap between germline ends came to 6 bases. The CDR3 here is CASSVVTHEQFF. The DNA of the CDR3 is TGTGCCAGCAGCGTAGTCACCCATGAGCAGTTCTTC.

In this sample, this clonotype turned up many times. The V and J genes are TRBV7-2 and TRBJ2-5; D is possibly TRBD1 or TRBD2 (6 bases each). V lost 5 bases to trimming and J lost 5 bases, with 15 bases between them. Looked up from germline, CDR1 is SGHTA and CDR2 is FQGNSA. The CDR3 contains 14 residues. The CDR3 region has the DNA TGTGCCAGCAGCCTCACTCGGGGGCACGAGACCCAGTACTTC. It codes for CASSLTRGHETQYF.

This clonotype was seen many times. This chain joins TRBV4-3 and TRBJ2-3, with 7 bases lining up with TRBD1. Germline CDR1 is LGHNA and CDR2 is YSLEER. V was clipped by 1 base and J by 0 bases; unmatched bases: 4. This CDR3 has 16 residues. CDR3 region: CASSQAEGASTDTQYF. The CDR3 coding sequence is TGCGCCAGCAGCCAAGCCGAGGGGGCGAGCACAGATACGCAGTATTTT.

This clonotype was detected ten times or more. The genes are TRBV6-2 or TRBV6-3 and TRBJ2-1; D ambiguous. The V gene lost 7 bases and the J gene lost 0 bases, with 16 bases spanning the gap. The CDR3 loop spans 16 amino acids. CDR1 is MNHEY and CDR2 is SVGEGT in the germline V gene. DNA of the CDR3: TGTGCCAGCACCCAAATAGGAGAGACCTCCTACAATGAGCAGTTCTTC. It codes for CASTQIGETSYNEQFF.